Listed below are T cell receptor beta chains from one sample, sequenced in a study of T-cell reconstitution after alpha-beta-depleted transplantation in children. In TCRdb, the PCR reads were re-called with MiXCR into one record per CDR3 protein. The repertoire consists of more than 100,000 distinct CDR3 sequences, with more than 20% occurring once and the leading ten covering over 9.5%. Here the sequenced sample was PBMCs, mostly from graft donor cells, taken 180 days after TCRalphabeta/CD19-depleted stem cell transplant. These receptors all come from a male patient between 2 and 15 years old who had a stem cell transplant for chronic granulomatous disease, so the T cells may come from the graft donor. CDR3s leave out the opening cysteine and the closing phenylalanine or tryptophan.

v_call: TRBV12-3/TRBV12-4; cdr3_length: 14; cdr3_aa: ASSRGLGLGADTQY
v_call: TRBV20-1; cdr3_length: 14; cdr3_aa: SARDARQGNTGELF
v_call: TRBV5-5; cdr3_length: 11; cdr3_aa: ASSFRGLQELF
v_call: TRBV7-2; cdr3_length: 14; cdr3_aa: ASSSRVEGSRQPQH
v_call: TRBV6-2/TRBV6-3; cdr3_length: 13; cdr3_aa: ASHRGTLNTGELF
v_call: TRBV7-2; cdr3_length: 14; cdr3_aa: ASSSYLKANTGELF
v_call: TRBV7-2; cdr3_length: 13; cdr3_aa: ASSFMRSGKNIQY
v_call: TRBV12-3/TRBV12-4; cdr3_length: 15; cdr3_aa: ASSLMLGDRGDQPQH
v_call: TRBV12-3/TRBV12-4; cdr3_length: 14; cdr3_aa: ASSLSRVYPYNEQF
v_call: TRBV29-1; cdr3_length: 13; cdr3_aa: SVARDIAGTDTQY
v_call: TRBV20-1; cdr3_length: 12; cdr3_aa: SATTGDLNTEAF
v_call: TRBV24-1; cdr3_length: 12; cdr3_aa: ATSDPSRTDTQY
v_call: TRBV20-1; cdr3_length: 10; cdr3_aa: SAVRTAKPQH
v_call: TRBV30; cdr3_length: 12; cdr3_aa: AWSPTSLRNEQF
v_call: TRBV18; cdr3_length: 13; cdr3_aa: ASSPPLDSYQPQH
v_call: TRBV20-1; cdr3_length: 14; cdr3_aa: SARERESPSYNEQF
v_call: TRBV20-1; cdr3_length: 10; cdr3_aa: SARTTPYEQY
v_call: TRBV29-1; cdr3_length: 12; cdr3_aa: NPPHGPLHHEQY
v_call: TRBV6-5; cdr3_length: 13; cdr3_aa: ASSYSATAIYGYT
v_call: TRBV7-6; cdr3_length: 11; cdr3_aa: ASSLLKGGIEY
v_call: TRBV6-5; cdr3_length: 13; cdr3_aa: ASKDRDGYNSPLH
v_call: TRBV12-3/TRBV12-4; cdr3_length: 12; cdr3_aa: ASRNTGPNSPLH
v_call: TRBV9; cdr3_length: 10; cdr3_aa: ASGGHSYEQY
v_call: TRBV7-2; cdr3_length: 14; cdr3_aa: ASSSGVVRNTGELF
v_call: TRBV9; cdr3_length: 14; cdr3_aa: ASSVGTSGSTDTQY
v_call: TRBV27; cdr3_length: 12; cdr3_aa: ASSFFRDSGELF
v_call: TRBV28; cdr3_length: 12; cdr3_aa: ASSTDRVADTQY
v_call: TRBV4-3; cdr3_length: 14; cdr3_aa: ASSQDMFGGDSPLH
v_call: TRBV28; cdr3_length: 12; cdr3_aa: ASITGQGSVSLH
v_call: TRBV7-3; cdr3_length: 14; cdr3_aa: ASSLMGATSTDTQY